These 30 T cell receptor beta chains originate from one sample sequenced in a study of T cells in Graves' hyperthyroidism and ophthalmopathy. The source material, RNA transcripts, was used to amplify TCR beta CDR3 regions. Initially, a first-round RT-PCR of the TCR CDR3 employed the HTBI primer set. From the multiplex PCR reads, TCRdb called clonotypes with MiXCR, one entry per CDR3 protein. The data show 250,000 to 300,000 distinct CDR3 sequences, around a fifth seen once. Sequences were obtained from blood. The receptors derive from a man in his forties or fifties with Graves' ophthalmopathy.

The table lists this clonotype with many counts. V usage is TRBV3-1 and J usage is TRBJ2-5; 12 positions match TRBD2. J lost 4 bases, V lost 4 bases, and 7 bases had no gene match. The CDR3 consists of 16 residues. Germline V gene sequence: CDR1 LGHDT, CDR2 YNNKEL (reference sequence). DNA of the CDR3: TGTGCCAGCAGCCCTTGGACTAGCGGGGACCCAGAGACCCAGTACTTC. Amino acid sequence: CASSPWTSGDPETQYF.

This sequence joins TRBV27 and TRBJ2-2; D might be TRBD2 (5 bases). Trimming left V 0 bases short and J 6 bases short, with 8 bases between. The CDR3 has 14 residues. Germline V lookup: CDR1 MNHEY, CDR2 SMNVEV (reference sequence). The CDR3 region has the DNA TGTGCCAGCAGTTTATCGTCTAGCTCCGGGGAGCTGTTTTTT. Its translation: CASSLSSSSGELFF.

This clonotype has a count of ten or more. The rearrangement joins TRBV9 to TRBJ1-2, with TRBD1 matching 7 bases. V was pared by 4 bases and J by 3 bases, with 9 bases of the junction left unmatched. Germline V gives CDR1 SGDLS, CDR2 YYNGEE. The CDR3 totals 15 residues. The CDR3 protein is CASSPTDRADYGYTF. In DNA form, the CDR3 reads TGTGCCAGCAGCCCTACTGACAGGGCGGACTATGGCTACACCTTC.

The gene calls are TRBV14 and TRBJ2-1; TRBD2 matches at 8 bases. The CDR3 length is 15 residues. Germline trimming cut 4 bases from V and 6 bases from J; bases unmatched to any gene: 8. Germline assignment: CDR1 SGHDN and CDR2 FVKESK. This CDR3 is CASSPQAGATNEQFF. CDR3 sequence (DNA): TGTGCCAGCAGCCCTCAAGCGGGAGCCACCAATGAGCAGTTCTTC.

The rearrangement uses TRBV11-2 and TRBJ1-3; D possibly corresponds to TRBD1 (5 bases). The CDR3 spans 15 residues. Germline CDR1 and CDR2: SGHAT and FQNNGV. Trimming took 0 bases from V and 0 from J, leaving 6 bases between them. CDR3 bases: TGTGCCAGCAGCTTAGAGGGGGGCTCTGGAAACACCATATATTTT. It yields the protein CASSLEGGSGNTIYF.

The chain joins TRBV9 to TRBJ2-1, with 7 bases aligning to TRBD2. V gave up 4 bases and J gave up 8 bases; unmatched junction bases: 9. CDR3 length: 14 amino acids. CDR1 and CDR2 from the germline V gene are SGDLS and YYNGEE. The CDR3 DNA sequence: TGTGCCAGCAGCCCTTCCGGGAGGAATTATGAGCAGTTCTTC. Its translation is CASSPSGRNYEQFF. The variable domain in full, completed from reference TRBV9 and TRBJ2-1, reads DSGVTQTPKHLITATGQRVTLRCSPRSGDLSVYWYQQSLDQGLQFLIQYYNGEERAKGNILERFSAQQFPDLHSELNLSSLELGDSALYFCASSPSGRNYEQFFGPGTRLTVL.

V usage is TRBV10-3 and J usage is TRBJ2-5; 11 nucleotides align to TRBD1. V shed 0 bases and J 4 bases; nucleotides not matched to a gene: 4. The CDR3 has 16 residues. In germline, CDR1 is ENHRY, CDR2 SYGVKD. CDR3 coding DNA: TGTGCCATCAGTGAGTCGCGGGGACAGGGGGGAGAGACCCAGTACTTC. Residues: CAISESRGQGGETQYF.

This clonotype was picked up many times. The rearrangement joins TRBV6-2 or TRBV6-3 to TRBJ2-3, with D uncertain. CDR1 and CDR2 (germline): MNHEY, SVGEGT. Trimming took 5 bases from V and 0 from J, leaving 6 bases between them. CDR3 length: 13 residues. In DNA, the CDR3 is TGTGCCAGCAGTGGGATCAGCACAGATACGCAGTATTTT. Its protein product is CASSGISTDTQYF.

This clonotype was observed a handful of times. The CDR3 nucleotides read TGTGCCAGCAGTTTGCTGGGGGGCTATGGCTACACCTTC. Its protein product is CASSLLGGYGYTF. This sequence joins TRBV7-3 and TRBJ1-2; TRBD1 might be the D (5 bases). CDR1 and CDR2 from the germline V gene are SGHTA and FQGTGA. V lost 6 bases to trimming and J lost 4 bases, with 12 bases between them. The CDR3 totals 13 residues.

This CDR3 reads CSVLSREGGYEQYF. Here the CDR3 DNA reads TGCAGCGTTCTGAGCAGGGAAGGTGGCTACGAGCAGTACTTC. V is TRBV29-1 and J is TRBJ2-7, with D possibly being TRBD1 (5 bases). The CDR3 is made up of 14 amino acids. Germline V lookup: CDR1 SQVTM, CDR2 ANQGSEA. Trimming removed 5 bases at V and 3 bases at J, with 17 bases between.

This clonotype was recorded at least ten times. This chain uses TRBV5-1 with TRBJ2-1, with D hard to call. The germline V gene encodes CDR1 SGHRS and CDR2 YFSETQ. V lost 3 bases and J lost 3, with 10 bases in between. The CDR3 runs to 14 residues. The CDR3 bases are TGCGCCAGCAGCTCTCTAGGTCTCTACAATGAGCAGTTCTTC. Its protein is CASSSLGLYNEQFF.

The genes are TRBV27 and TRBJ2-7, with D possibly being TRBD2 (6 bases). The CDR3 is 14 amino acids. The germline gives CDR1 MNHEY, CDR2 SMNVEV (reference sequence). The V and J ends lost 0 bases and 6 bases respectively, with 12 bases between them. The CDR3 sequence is CASSLSRGFGEQYF. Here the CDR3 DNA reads TGTGCCAGCAGTTTATCTCGGGGGTTTGGCGAGCAGTACTTC.

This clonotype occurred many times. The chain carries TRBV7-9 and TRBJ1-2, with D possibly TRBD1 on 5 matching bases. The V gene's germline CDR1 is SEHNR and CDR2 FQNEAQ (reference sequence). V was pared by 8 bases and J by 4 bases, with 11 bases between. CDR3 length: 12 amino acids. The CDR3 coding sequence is TGTGCCAGCTCGGACCAGGGCTATGGCTACACCTTC. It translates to CASSDQGYGYTF.

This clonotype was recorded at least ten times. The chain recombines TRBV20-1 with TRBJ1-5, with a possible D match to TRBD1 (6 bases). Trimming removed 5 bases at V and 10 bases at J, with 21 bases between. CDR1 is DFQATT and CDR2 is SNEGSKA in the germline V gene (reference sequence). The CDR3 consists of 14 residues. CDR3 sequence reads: CSALGPSGTSPQHF. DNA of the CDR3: TGCAGTGCTTTGGGTCCATCCGGGACATCTCCCCAGCATTTT.

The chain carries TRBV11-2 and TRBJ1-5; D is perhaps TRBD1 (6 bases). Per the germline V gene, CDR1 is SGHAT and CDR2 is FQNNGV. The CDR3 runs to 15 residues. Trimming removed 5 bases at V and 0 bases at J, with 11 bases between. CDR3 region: CASSLEGGSNQPQHF. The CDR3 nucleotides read TGTGCCAGCAGCCTCGAGGGGGGTAGCAATCAGCCCCAGCATTTT.

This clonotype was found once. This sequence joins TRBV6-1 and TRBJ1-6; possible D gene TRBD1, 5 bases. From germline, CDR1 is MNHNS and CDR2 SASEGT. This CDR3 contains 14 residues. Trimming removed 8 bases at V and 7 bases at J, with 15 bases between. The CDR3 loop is CASGAGAKNSPLHF. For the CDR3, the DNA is TGTGCCAGCGGGGCGGGAGCGAAAAATTCACCCCTCCACTTT.

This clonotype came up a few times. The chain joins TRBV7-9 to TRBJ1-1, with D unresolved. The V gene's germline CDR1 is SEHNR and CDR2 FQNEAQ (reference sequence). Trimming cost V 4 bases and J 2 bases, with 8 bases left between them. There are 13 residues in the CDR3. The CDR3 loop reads CASSWGGNTEAFF. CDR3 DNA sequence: TGTGCCAGCAGCTGGGGTGGAAACACTGAAGCTTTCTTT.

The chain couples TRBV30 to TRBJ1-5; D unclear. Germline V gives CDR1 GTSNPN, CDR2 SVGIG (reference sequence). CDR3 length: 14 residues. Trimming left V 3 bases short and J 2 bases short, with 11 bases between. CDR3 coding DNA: TGTGCCTGGAGGGGAGACGGGGGCAATCAGCCCCAGCATTTT. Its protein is CAWRGDGGNQPQHF. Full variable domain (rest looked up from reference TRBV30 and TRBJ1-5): SQTIHQWPATLVQPVGSPLSLECTVEGTSNPNLYWYRQAAGRGLQLLFYSVGIGQISSEVPQNLSASRPQDRQFILSSKKLLLSDSGFYLCAWRGDGGNQPQHFGDGTRLSIL.

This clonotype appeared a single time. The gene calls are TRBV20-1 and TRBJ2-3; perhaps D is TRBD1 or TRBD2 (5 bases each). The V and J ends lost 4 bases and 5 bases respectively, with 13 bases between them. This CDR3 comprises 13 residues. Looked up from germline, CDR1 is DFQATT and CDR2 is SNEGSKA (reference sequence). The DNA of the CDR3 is TGCAGTGCTACCAGGGACGGCGGAGATACGCAGTATTTT. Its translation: CSATRDGGDTQYF.

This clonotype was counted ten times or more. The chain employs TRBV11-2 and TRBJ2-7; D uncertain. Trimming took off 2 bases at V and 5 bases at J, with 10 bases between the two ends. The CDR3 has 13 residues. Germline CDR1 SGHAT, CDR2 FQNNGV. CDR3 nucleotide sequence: TGTGCCAGCAGCTTATCGTTGGGGAACGAGCAGTACTTC. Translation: CASSLSLGNEQYF.

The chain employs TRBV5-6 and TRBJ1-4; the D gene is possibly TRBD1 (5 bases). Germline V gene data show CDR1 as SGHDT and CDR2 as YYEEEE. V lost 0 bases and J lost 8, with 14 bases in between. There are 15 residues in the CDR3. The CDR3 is CASSLEPGWREKLFF. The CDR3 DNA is TGTGCCAGCAGCTTGGAGCCAGGGTGGAGGGAAAAACTGTTTTTT.

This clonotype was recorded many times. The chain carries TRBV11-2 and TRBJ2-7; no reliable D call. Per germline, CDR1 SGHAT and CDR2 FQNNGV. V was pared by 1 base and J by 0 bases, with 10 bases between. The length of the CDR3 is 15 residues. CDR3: CASSLGQASSYEQYF. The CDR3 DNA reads TGTGCCAGCAGCTTAGGGCAGGCGAGCTCCTACGAGCAGTACTTC.

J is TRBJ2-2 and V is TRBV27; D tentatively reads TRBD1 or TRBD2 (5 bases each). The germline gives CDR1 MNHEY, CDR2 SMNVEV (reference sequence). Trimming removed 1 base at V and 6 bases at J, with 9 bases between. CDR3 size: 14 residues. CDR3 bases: TGTGCCAGCAGTTTATTGGGGGAATCCGGGGAGCTGTTTTTT. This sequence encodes CASSLLGESGELFF.

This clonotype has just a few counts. This CDR3 is CASSFDGRGEQFF. The DNA of the CDR3 is TGCGCCAGCAGCTTCGACGGGAGGGGGGAGCAGTTCTTC. The chain has TRBV5-1 and TRBJ2-1; TRBD2 agrees at 8 bases. V shed 2 bases, J shed 10 bases, and the junction held 5 bases outside the gene matches. The CDR3 consists of 13 residues. Germline V lookup: CDR1 SGHRS, CDR2 YFSETQ.

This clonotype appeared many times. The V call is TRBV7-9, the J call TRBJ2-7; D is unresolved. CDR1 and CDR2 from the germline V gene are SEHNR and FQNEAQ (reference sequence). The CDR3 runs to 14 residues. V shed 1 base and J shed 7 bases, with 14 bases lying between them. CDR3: CASSLGGRSREQYF. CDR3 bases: TGTGCCAGCAGCTTAGGAGGCCGGTCGAGGGAGCAGTACTTC.

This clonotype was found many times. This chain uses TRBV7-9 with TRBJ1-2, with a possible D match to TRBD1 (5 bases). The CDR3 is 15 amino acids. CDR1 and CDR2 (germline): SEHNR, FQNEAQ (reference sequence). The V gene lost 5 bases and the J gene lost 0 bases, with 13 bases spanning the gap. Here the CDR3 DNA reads TGTGCCAGCAGCCAATTCCGACAGTCTAACTATGGCTACACCTTC. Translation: CASSQFRQSNYGYTF.

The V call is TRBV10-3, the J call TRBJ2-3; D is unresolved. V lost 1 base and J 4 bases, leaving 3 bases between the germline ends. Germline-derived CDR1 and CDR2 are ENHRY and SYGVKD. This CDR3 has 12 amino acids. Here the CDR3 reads CAISEWADTQYF. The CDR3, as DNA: TGTGCCATCAGTGAGTGGGCAGATACGCAGTATTTT.

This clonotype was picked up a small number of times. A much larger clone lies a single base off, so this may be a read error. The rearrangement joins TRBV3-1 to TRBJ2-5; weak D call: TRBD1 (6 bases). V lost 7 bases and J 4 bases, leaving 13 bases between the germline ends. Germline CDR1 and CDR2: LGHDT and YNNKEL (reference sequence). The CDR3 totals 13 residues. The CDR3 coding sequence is TGTGCCAGCATCCCCGGCAGGGGAGAGACCCAGTACTTC. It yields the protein CASIPGRGETQYF.

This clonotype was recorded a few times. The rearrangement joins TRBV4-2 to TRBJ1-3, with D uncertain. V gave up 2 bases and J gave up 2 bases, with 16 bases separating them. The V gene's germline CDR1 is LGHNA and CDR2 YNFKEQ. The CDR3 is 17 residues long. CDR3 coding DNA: TGTGCCAGCAGCCAACCCATGACCGCTTTAACTGGAAACACCATATATTTT. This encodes CASSQPMTALTGNTIYF.

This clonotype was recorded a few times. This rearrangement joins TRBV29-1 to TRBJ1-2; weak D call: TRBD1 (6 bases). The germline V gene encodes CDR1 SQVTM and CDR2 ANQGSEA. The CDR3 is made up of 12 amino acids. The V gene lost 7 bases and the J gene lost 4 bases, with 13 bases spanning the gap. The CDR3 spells CSASDSAYGYTF. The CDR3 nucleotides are TGCAGCGCTTCGGACAGCGCCTATGGCTACACCTTC.